A single sample is the source of the 5 T cell receptor beta chains below, sequenced in a study of cytomegalovirus exposure and HLA in healthy donors. The PCR ran on 60 Vbeta and 13 Jbeta primers. Here immunoSEQ multiplex PCR was the method, and the copy in TCRdb shows in-frame clones only, minus some. The sample yields about 170,000 clones, around two thirds seen once. Sequencing was done on a sample of PBMCs. These receptors were obtained from a man in his forties in good health and CMV-seronegative.

This chain uses TRBV6-4 with TRBJ2-1; 8 bases line up with TRBD2. This CDR3 has 15 amino acids. Losses at the gene ends were 3 bases for V and 1 base for J; bases not matched to a gene: 2. Germline assignment: CDR1 MRHNA and CDR2 SNTAGT. For the CDR3, the DNA is TGTGCCAGCAGTGAGGCGGGAGGATCCTACAATGAGCAGTTCTTC. Translating gives CASSEAGGSYNEQFF.

The chain uses TRBV5-1 and TRBJ1-1, with D uncertain. The CDR3 has 14 amino acids. The V end was cut by 3 bases, the J end by 1 base, with 10 bases between. CDR1 and CDR2 (germline): SGHRS, YFSETQ. As DNA, the CDR3 is TGCGCCAGCAGCTATGGCGGAGGGAACACTGAAGCTTTCTTT. Translated: CASSYGGGNTEAFF.

This clone is a singleton in its sample. The chain carries TRBV6-5 and TRBJ2-5, with D possibly being TRBD1 (6 bases). Germline CDR1 is MNHEY and CDR2 is SVGAGI. The CDR3 runs to 13 residues. V shed 5 bases and J shed 5 bases, with 12 bases lying between them. The CDR3 is CASSPDRRETQYF. The CDR3 DNA reads as TGTGCCAGCAGTCCAGACAGGCGGGAGACCCAGTACTTC.

The V call is TRBV5-4, the J call TRBJ1-2; D remains ambiguous. This CDR3 region has 14 residues. Between the trimmed V and J ends, which lost 2 bases and 2 bases, there was a span of 10 bases. CDR1 and CDR2 from the germline V gene are SGHNT and YYREEE (reference sequence). The CDR3 DNA reads as TGTGCCAGCAGCTTTGCGGGTTCGAACTATGGCTACACCTTC. Translating gives CASSFAGSNYGYTF.

The chain is built from TRBV30 and TRBJ2-5, with D hard to call. V dropped 3 bases and J dropped 0 bases, with 5 bases sitting between them. This CDR3 is built from 12 residues. Per germline, CDR1 GTSNPN and CDR2 SVGIG (reference sequence). The CDR3 nucleotides read TGTGCCTGGAGCCCGTACCAAGAGACCCAGTACTTC. This sequence encodes CAWSPYQETQYF.